This T cell receptor beta chain is from a study of cytomegalovirus exposure and HLA in healthy donors. 60 Vbeta and 13 Jbeta primers were used in PCR. Sequencing was performed with immunoSEQ multiplex PCR; in TCRdb, only in-frame clones are kept and a portion is missing. The table includes fewer than 250,000 clones, 82% detected once. This CDR3 region has 16 residues. Concerning this clone itself: Its antigen remains unidentified.

Study-wide points: Per a prior analysis, the majority of TCR beta V segments were productive roughly 87% or roughly 30% of the time. The study flagged roughly 160 TCR beta chains as cytomegalovirus-associated. CMV serostatus stood as the only immune exposure information on hand.

Input material: PBMCs. The source of this sequence is a middle-aged man in good health and CMV-seropositive. The chain recombines TRBV21-1 with TRBJ1-3. TRBV21-1 is flagged as a pseudogene. The CDR3: CASSNCGGRGGNTIYF. In DNA form, the CDR3 reads TGTGCCAGCAGCAATTGCGGGGGCAGGGGCGGAAACACCATATATTTT.